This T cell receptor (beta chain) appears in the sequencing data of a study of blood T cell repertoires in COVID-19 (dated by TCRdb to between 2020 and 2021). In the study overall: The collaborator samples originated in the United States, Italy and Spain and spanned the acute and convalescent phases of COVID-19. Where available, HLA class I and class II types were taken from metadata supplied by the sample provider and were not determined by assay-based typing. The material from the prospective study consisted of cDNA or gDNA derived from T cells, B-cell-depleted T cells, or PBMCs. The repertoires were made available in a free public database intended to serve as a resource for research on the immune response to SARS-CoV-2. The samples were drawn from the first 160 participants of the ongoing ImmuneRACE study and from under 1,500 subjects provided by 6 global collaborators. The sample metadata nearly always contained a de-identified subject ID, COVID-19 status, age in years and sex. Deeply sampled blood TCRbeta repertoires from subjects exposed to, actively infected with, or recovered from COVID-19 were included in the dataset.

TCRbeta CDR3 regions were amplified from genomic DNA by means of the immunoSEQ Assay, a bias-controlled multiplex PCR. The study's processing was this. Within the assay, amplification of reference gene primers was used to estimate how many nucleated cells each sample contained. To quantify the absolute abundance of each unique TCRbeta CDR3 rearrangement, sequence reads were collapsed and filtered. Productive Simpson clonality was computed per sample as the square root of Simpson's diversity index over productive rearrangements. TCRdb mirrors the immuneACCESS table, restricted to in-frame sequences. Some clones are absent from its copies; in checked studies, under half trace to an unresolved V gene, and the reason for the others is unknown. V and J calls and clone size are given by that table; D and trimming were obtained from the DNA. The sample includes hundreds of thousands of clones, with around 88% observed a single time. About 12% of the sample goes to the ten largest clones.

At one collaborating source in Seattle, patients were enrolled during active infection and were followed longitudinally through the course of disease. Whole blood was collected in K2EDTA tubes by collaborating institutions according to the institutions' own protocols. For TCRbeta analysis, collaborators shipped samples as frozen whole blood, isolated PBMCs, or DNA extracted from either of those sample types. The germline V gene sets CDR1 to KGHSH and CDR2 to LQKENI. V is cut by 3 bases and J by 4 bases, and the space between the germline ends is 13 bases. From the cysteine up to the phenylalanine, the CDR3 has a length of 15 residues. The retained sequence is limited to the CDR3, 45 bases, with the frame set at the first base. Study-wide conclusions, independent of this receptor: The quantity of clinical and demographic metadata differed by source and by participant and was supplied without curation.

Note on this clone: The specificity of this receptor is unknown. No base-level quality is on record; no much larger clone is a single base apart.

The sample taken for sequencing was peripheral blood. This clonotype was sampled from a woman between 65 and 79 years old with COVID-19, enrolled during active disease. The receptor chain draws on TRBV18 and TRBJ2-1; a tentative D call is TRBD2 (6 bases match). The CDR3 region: CASSPVGLGYNEQFF. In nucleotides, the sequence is TGTGCCAGCTCACCCGTGGGACTGGGATACAATGAGCAGTTCTTC. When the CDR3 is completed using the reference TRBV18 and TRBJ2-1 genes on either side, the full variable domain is NAGVMQNPRHLVRRRGQEARLRCSPMKGHSHVYWYRQLPEEGLKFMVYLQKENIIDESGMPKERFSAEFPKEGPSILRIQQVVRGDSAAYFCASSPVGLGYNEQFFGPGTRLTVL.